A single sample is the source of the 9 T cell receptor beta chains below, sequenced in a study of blood T cells in healthy people across ages. Sample-barcoded 5' priming and a J-beta primer mix drove a second PCR of roughly 7 to 11 cycles. TCRdb analysed the 5' RACE reads with MiXCR anew, one entry per CDR3 protein. This sample has fewer than 2,000,000 distinct CDR3 sequences; around 36% occur once, and the top ten carry approximately 10%. The material sequenced was blood. The receptors stem from a woman between 25 and 40 years old in good health.

A word on this clonotype: A much larger clonotype is one base distant, so this may be a read error. The V gene is TRBV7-9, the J gene TRBJ2-3, with 8 bases fitting TRBD2. CDR3 length equals 15 residues. Germline CDR1 reads SEHNR; CDR2 reads FQNEAQ (reference sequence). The CDR3 coding sequence is TGTGCCAACAGCCCCGACCCCGGTAGCGGGACCGGACAGTATTTT. Translating gives CANSPDPGSGTGQYF.

The V and J genes are TRBV28 and TRBJ1-2; maybe TRBD1 (6 bases). CDR3 length: 13 amino acids. V dropped 7 bases and J dropped 7 bases, with 16 bases sitting between them. Germline-derived CDR1 and CDR2 are MDHEN and SYDVKM. The CDR3 spells CASTGGRATGYTF. CDR3 bases: TGTGCCAGCACTGGGGGCAGGGCAACTGGCTACACCTTC.

This clonotype came up many times. This chain joins TRBV7-2 and TRBJ1-6; 8 bases map to TRBD1. The CDR3 sequence is 13 residues long. Per the germline V gene, CDR1 is SGHTA and CDR2 is FQGNSA. V trimming: 7 bases; J trimming: 7 bases; junction bases outside the gene matches: 3. CDR3: CASTTGANSPLHF. CDR3 DNA: TGTGCCAGCACGACAGGGGCCAATTCACCCCTCCACTTT.

The chain recombines TRBV14 with TRBJ2-7, with a weak D call TRBD1 (5 bases). V shed 5 bases and J shed 3 bases, with 11 bases lying between them. The CDR3 is 13 amino acids. Germline V gene lookup returns CDR1 SGHDN and CDR2 FVKESK. CDR3 loop: CASSTHRFYEQYF. The DNA of the CDR3 is TGTGCCAGCAGCACACACAGGTTCTACGAGCAGTACTTC.

The chain couples TRBV27 to TRBJ1-5; D unresolved. The germline V gene encodes CDR1 MNHEY and CDR2 SMNVEV (reference sequence). The germline V and J ends were trimmed by 6 bases and 1 base, with 13 bases remaining between them. The CDR3 runs to 15 residues. The CDR3 region has the DNA TGTGCCAGCAGGAAGTTTAGTAGAAGCAATCAGCCCCAGCATTTT. Translation gives CASRKFSRSNQPQHF.

The rearrangement uses TRBV20-1 and TRBJ2-7; D unclear. CDR1 is DFQATT and CDR2 is SNEGSKA in the germline V gene (reference sequence). The CDR3 loop spans 13 amino acids. V was cut by 1 base and J by 2 bases, with 9 bases left in between. The chain's CDR3 is CSARGPGPYEQYF. CDR3 nucleotide sequence: TGCAGTGCTAGAGGGCCGGGCCCCTACGAGCAGTACTTC.

V and J are TRBV13 and TRBJ1-1; weak D call: TRBD1 (6 bases). Between the trimmed V and J ends, which lost 3 bases and 5 bases, there was a span of 13 bases. Germline V gene sequence: CDR1 PRHDT, CDR2 FYEKMQ (reference sequence). CDR3 size: 14 residues. The CDR3 here is CASSLQGPGTEAFF. CDR3 sequence (DNA): TGTGCCAGCAGCTTGCAGGGGCCGGGAACTGAAGCTTTCTTT.

The genes are TRBV6-5 and TRBJ1-1, with 8 nucleotides matching TRBD1. Losses at the gene ends were 4 bases for V and 1 base for J; bases not matched to a gene: 14. This CDR3 comprises 18 residues. Germline loops: CDR1 MNHEY, CDR2 SVGAGI. The CDR3 loop is CASSSLSGGRSRNTEAFF. CDR3 DNA: TGTGCCAGCAGTTCCCTGTCAGGGGGCCGCTCCCGGAACACTGAAGCTTTCTTT.

This clonotype appeared a few times. This chain connects TRBV20-1 to TRBJ2-3, with TRBD2 matching 7 bases. J was trimmed by 3 bases and V by 2 bases; bases with no gene match: 5. This CDR3 is built from 14 residues. Germline V gene data show CDR1 as DFQATT and CDR2 as SNEGSKA (reference sequence). CDR3 DNA: TGCAGTGCTAGACCGACGGGGGGAACAGATACGCAGTATTTT. Its protein product is CSARPTGGTDTQYF.